One sample yielded the 8 T cell receptor beta chains listed below, sequenced in a study of OX40 agonist ivuxolimab in advanced cancers. The assay was immunoSEQ multiplex PCR, and TCRdb's table has in-frame clones only and misses some. The sample lists approximately 74,000 clones; over 70% were seen once. Material: CD4+ or CD8+ T cells sorted from blood, obtained in a trial of the OX40 agonist ivuxolimab. The receptors originated from an adult with an advanced solid tumor such as melanoma, head and neck, liver or kidney cancer.

This sequence joins TRBV19 and TRBJ2-1, with TRBD2 matching over 11 bases. The trim removed 4 bases at V and 5 bases at J, leaving 7 bases unmatched. Germline V lookup: CDR1 LNHDA, CDR2 SQIVND (reference sequence). CDR3 length: 16 amino acids. CDR3 in amino acids: CASSTRGTSGNNEQFF. The CDR3 nucleotides read TGTGCCAGTAGTACCCGCGGGACTAGCGGTAACAATGAGCAGTTCTTC.

To note about this clone: Relative to the germline gene, one junction end is altered; a read error may explain this. The gene calls are TRBV28 and TRBJ1-6; possibly TRBD1 for D (6 bases). CDR1 MDHEN and CDR2 SYDVKM come from the germline V gene. The CDR3 extends over 11 amino acids. CDR3 sequence (DNA): TGCGCCGGGGGGCGAAGTTCACCCCTCCACTTT. Translating gives CAGGRSSPLHF.

The chain carries TRBV4-2 and TRBJ2-3, with 14 bases fitting TRBD2. After removal of 0 bases from V and 7 bases from J, the junction contained 9 bases not matched to a gene. Germline assignment: CDR1 LGHNA and CDR2 YNFKEQ. The CDR3 covers 18 residues. The CDR3 is CASSQDLGLAGVRNTQYF. CDR3 coding DNA: TGTGCCAGCAGCCAAGATTTGGGACTAGCGGGGGTAAGGAATACGCAGTATTTT.

The chain is built from TRBV5-1 and TRBJ2-1; 9 bases are shared with TRBD1. This CDR3 comprises 15 residues. The germline V gene has CDR1 SGHRS and CDR2 YFSETQ. The V gene end was trimmed by 9 bases and the J gene end by 2 bases; junction bases not matched to a gene: 9. The CDR3, as DNA: TGCGCCACCAAAAGGGGACAGGGAACCTACAATGAGCAGTTCTTC. Encoded protein: CATKRGQGTYNEQFF.

The rearrangement links TRBV7-9 to TRBJ2-1; TRBD1 matches at 7 bases. Trimming took 6 bases from V and 5 from J; bases not matched to a gene: 4. Per germline, CDR1 SEHNR and CDR2 FQNEAQ (reference sequence). This CDR3 has 13 amino acids. The CDR3 sequence is CASSPQGNNEQFF. The CDR3 DNA reads as TGTGCCAGCAGTCCACAGGGGAACAATGAGCAGTTCTTC. The full variable domain, its missing parts supplied by reference TRBV7-9 and TRBJ2-1, is DTGVSQNPRHKITKRGQNVTFRCDPISEHNRLYWYRQTLGQGPEFLTYFQNEAQLEKSRLLSDRFSAERPKGSFSTLEIQRTEQGDSAMYLCASSPQGNNEQFFGPGTRLTVL.

This rearrangement joins TRBV10-3 to TRBJ2-7; the match to TRBD1 covers 12 bases. The CDR3 consists of 17 residues. Germline values: CDR1 ENHRY, CDR2 SYGVKD. Trimming took 0 bases from V and 6 from J; bases not matched to a gene: 9. CDR3 sequence (DNA): TGTGCCATCAGTGAGTCAAAAGGGGGACAGGGGGCTGGCGAGCAGTACTTC. Encoded protein: CAISESKGGQGAGEQYF.

V is TRBV9 and J is TRBJ2-3, with 9 bases lining up with TRBD2. After removal of 0 bases from V and 2 bases from J, the junction contained 10 bases not matched to a gene. This CDR3 is built from 18 residues. CDR1 and CDR2 from the germline V gene are SGDLS and YYNGEE. The CDR3 coding sequence is TGTGCCAGCAGCGTAGGGTTAGTAGCGGGGGCGTTCACAGATACGCAGTATTTT. Its translation is CASSVGLVAGAFTDTQYF. Full variable domain (remainder filled in from reference TRBV9 and TRBJ2-3): DSGVTQTPKHLITATGQRVTLRCSPRSGDLSVYWYQQSLDQGLQFLIQYYNGEERAKGNILERFSAQQFPDLHSELNLSSLELGDSALYFCASSVGLVAGAFTDTQYFGPGTRLTVL.

This clone was seen a few times. Here the CDR3 reads CASSMTSGIGTGELFF. Here the CDR3 DNA reads TGTGCCAGCAGCATGACTAGCGGGATAGGTACCGGGGAGCTGTTTTTT. This chain links TRBV5-4 with TRBJ2-2; 11 bases are a match to TRBD2. Germline lookup yields CDR1 SGHNT and CDR2 YYREEE (reference sequence). This CDR3 comprises 16 residues. The trim removed 4 bases at V and 5 bases at J, leaving 7 bases unmatched.